A single sample is the source of the 15 T cell receptor beta chains below, sequenced in a study of siplizumab effects on memory and regulatory T cells. Produced via immunoSEQ multiplex PCR; TCRdb's table is partial and in-frame only. The table includes around 120,000 clones, roughly 94% detected once. The sample taken for sequencing was non-Treg CD4+ T cells sorted from blood. These receptors all stem from a human donor in good health.

The DNA of the CDR3 is TGTGCCAGCAGCTTAGGCCTCCCTTTCAGCGGGGTGACCCAAGAGACCCAGTACTTC. Translated, it gives CASSLGLPFSGVTQETQYF. This chain links TRBV11-3 with TRBJ2-5, with 7 bases matching TRBD2. CDR1 is SGHNT, CDR2 YENEEA, per germline. The CDR3 is 19 residues long. The V segment lost 1 base and the J segment 1 base; nucleotides outside the gene matches: 15.

This chain uses TRBV6-5 with TRBJ1-5; 10 bases are a match to TRBD1. Germline CDR1 and CDR2: MNHEY and SVGAGI. CDR3 length: 14 amino acids. V gave up 6 bases and J gave up 7 bases; unmatched junction bases: 6. CDR3 bases: TGTGCCAGCAGCCCCGGACAGGGGGGGCAGCCCCAGCATTTT. This translates into CASSPGQGGQPQHF.

The chain uses TRBV19 and TRBJ1-1; D is undetermined. V lost 1 base to trimming and J lost 5 bases, with 8 bases between them. This CDR3 is 13 amino acids long. Germline CDR1 reads LNHDA; CDR2 reads SQIVND (reference sequence). Written as DNA, the CDR3 is TGTGCCAGTAGTATAGTGGCGGGGACTGAAGCTTTCTTT. Its protein product is CASSIVAGTEAFF.

The chain is built from TRBV7-9 and TRBJ2-2; tentatively, D is TRBD1 (5 bases). The V and J ends lost 7 bases and 6 bases respectively, with 12 bases between them. Germline V gene sequence: CDR1 SEHNR, CDR2 FQNEAQ (reference sequence). This CDR3 has 13 residues. CDR3 in DNA: TGTGCCAGCACCCCTCTGGGGCCCGGGGAGCTGTTTTTT. It yields the protein CASTPLGPGELFF.

The chain joins TRBV4-2 to TRBJ1-2, with 9 bases aligning to TRBD1. Germline CDR1 reads LGHNA; CDR2 reads YNFKEQ. The CDR3 has 17 residues. V lost 1 base, J lost 0 bases, and 6 bases stayed unmatched. Here the CDR3 reads CASSQAGGQGANYGYTF. CDR3 sequence (DNA): TGTGCCAGCAGCCAAGCAGGGGGACAGGGAGCTAACTATGGCTACACCTTC.

This chain links TRBV19 with TRBJ2-1; D is uncertain. The CDR3 sequence is 15 residues long. Germline V CDR1 and CDR2: LNHDA, SQIVND (reference sequence). V was shortened by 8 bases and J by 0 bases, with 14 bases between the two germline ends. CDR3 coding DNA: TGTGCCAGTGAGGAGCGATATCGCTCCTACAATGAGCAGTTCTTC. It specifies CASEERYRSYNEQFF. Based on the CDR3 plus reference TRBV19 and TRBJ2-1, the full variable domain is DGGITQSPKYLFRKEGQNVTLSCEQNLNHDAMYWYRQDPGQGLRLIYYSQIVNDFQKGDIAEGYSVSREKKESFPLTVTSAQKNPTAFYLCASEERYRSYNEQFFGPGTRLTVL.

The J gene is TRBJ2-7, the V gene TRBV4-2; the D is unclear. Between the trimmed V and J ends, which lost 0 bases and 4 bases, there was a span of 10 bases. CDR3 length equals 14 residues. Germline CDR1 reads LGHNA; CDR2 reads YNFKEQ. The CDR3, as DNA: TGTGCCAGCAGCCAAGATCCGAAGGGATACGAGCAGTACTTC. Translation gives CASSQDPKGYEQYF.

J is TRBJ2-7 and V is TRBV29-1, with TRBD1 matching over 8 bases. Germline CDR1 and CDR2: SQVTM and ANQGSEA. The CDR3 is 16 amino acids. V lost 0 bases, J lost 0 bases, and 7 bases stayed unmatched. The CDR3 nucleotides are TGCAGCGTTGAAGATTCTAACAGGGGGAACTCCTACGAGCAGTACTTC. It codes for CSVEDSNRGNSYEQYF.

The chain employs TRBV18 and TRBJ2-7, with 7 positions matching TRBD2. The ends lost 0 bases at V and 7 bases at J; junction bases unmatched: 12. CDR3 length equals 16 residues. The germline CDR1 and CDR2 sequences are KGHSH and LQKENI. Written as DNA, the CDR3 is TGTGCCAGCTCACCACCTCCGGGACTAAACCCTAAAGAGCAGTACTTC. It yields the protein CASSPPPGLNPKEQYF.

This sequence joins TRBV6-5 and TRBJ1-2; D gene unclear. Trimming took 6 bases from V and 3 from J, leaving 11 bases between them. This CDR3 comprises 13 residues. Germline V gene lookup returns CDR1 MNHEY and CDR2 SVGAGI. CDR3 sequence (DNA): TGTGCCAGCAGACCCCGGACGGACTATGGCTACACCTTC. Its translation: CASRPRTDYGYTF.

The gene calls are TRBV27 and TRBJ2-1, with 7 bases fitting TRBD1. Unmatched junction bases numbered 14, after V lost 2 bases and J lost 7 bases. Germline-derived CDR1 and CDR2 are MNHEY and SMNVEV (reference sequence). This CDR3 is 17 amino acids long. Written as DNA, the CDR3 is TGTGCCAGCAGTTTAAGGGTCACAGGGGTGAGGTGGAATGAGCAGTTCTTC. Protein sequence: CASSLRVTGVRWNEQFF.

For the CDR3, the DNA is TGTGCCAGCAGGAGGACTAGCGGGAGGGCCTACGAGCAGTACTTC. Encoded protein: CASRRTSGRAYEQYF. The V call is TRBV7-9, the J call TRBJ2-7; 15 bases fit TRBD2. Germline lookup yields CDR1 SEHNR and CDR2 FQNEAQ (reference sequence). CDR3 length: 15 residues. V shed 6 bases and J 2 bases; nucleotides not matched to a gene: 2.

The V and J genes are TRBV4-2 and TRBJ2-3, with 11 nucleotides matching TRBD2. CDR3 length: 17 residues. Per the germline V gene, CDR1 is LGHNA and CDR2 is YNFKEQ. J lost 6 bases, V lost 0 bases, and 8 bases had no gene match. CDR3 protein: CASSQEVSGGAGDTQYF. For the CDR3, the DNA is TGTGCCAGCAGCCAAGAAGTTAGCGGGGGGGCCGGGGATACGCAGTATTTT.

The chain recombines TRBV10-1 with TRBJ2-7; D possibly matches TRBD1 or TRBD2 (6 bases each). V was cut by 0 bases and J by 6 bases, with 9 bases left in between. This CDR3 comprises 13 residues. Per the germline V gene, CDR1 is WNHNN and CDR2 is SYGVQD (reference sequence). In DNA form, the CDR3 reads TGCGCCAGCAGTGAGTCAGGGGGGATCGAGCAGTACTTC. It is translated as CASSESGGIEQYF.

The chain employs TRBV15 and TRBJ2-3; possibly TRBD1 for D (6 bases). Germline-derived CDR1 and CDR2 are LNHNV and YYDKDF (reference sequence). The CDR3 runs 15 residues. Trimming cost V 4 bases and J 1 base, with 12 bases left between them. CDR3 sequence reads: CATSIHRVGTDTQYF. DNA for the CDR3: TGTGCCACCAGCATTCACAGGGTGGGCACAGATACGCAGTATTTT.